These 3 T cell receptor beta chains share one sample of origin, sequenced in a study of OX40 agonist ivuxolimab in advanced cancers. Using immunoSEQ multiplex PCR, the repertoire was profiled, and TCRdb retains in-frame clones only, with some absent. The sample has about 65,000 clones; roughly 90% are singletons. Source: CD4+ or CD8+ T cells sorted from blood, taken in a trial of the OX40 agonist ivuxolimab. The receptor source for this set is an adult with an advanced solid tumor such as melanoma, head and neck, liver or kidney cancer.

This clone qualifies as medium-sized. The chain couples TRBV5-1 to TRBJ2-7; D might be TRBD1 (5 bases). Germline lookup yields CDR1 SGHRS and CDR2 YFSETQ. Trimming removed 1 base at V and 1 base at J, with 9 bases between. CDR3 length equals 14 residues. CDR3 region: CASSLRQGSYEQYF. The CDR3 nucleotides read TGCGCCAGCAGCTTGCGGCAGGGATCCTACGAGCAGTACTTC.

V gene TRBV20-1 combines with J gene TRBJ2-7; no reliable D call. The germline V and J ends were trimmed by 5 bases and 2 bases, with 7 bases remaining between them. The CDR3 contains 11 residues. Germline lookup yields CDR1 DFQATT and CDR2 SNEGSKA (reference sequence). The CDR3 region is CSARQTYEQYF. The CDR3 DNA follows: TGCAGTGCTCGACAAACCTACGAGCAGTACTTC.

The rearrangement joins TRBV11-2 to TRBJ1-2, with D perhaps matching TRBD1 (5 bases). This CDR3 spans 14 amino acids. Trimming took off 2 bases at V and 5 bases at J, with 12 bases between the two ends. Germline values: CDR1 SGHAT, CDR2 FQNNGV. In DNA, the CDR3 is TGTGCCAGCAGCTTACGGGACCGCTGGTATGGCTACACCTTC. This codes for CASSLRDRWYGYTF.